This T cell receptor beta chain was captured by sequencing in a study of T cells in Graves' hyperthyroidism and ophthalmopathy. This clonotype occurred many times. Template material for amplifying TCR beta CDR3 regions consisted of RNA transcripts. The TCR CDR3 first-round RT-PCR relied on the HTBI primer set. In TCRdb, the multiplex PCR reads were re-called with MiXCR into one record per CDR3 protein. Among over 700,000 distinct CDR3 sequences listed, around 38% were seen once. Germline V gene lookup returns CDR1 MNHEY and CDR2 SVGAGI. Trimming pared 6 bases from V and 6 bases from J, leaving 9 bases between. The CDR3 sequence is 12 residues long.

The source of this sequence is a man younger than 30 with Graves' hyperthyroidism. The J gene is TRBJ1-5, the V gene TRBV6-5, with D possibly matching TRBD1 (5 bases). Sequenced input: blood. CDR3 in amino acids: CASSAQGQPQHF. CDR3 coding DNA: TGTGCCAGCAGCGCTCAGGGTCAGCCCCAGCATTTT.